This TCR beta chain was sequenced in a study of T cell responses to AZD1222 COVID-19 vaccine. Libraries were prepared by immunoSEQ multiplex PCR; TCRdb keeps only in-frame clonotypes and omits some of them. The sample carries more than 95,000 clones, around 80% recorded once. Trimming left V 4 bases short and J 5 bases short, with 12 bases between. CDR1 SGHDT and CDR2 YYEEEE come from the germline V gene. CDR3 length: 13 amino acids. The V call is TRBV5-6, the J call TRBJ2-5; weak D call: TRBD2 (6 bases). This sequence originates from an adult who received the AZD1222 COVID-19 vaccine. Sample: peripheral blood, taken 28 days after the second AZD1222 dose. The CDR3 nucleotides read TGTGCCAGCAGCATCAGTGGGGGGGAGACCCAGTACTTC. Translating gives CASSISGGETQYF.